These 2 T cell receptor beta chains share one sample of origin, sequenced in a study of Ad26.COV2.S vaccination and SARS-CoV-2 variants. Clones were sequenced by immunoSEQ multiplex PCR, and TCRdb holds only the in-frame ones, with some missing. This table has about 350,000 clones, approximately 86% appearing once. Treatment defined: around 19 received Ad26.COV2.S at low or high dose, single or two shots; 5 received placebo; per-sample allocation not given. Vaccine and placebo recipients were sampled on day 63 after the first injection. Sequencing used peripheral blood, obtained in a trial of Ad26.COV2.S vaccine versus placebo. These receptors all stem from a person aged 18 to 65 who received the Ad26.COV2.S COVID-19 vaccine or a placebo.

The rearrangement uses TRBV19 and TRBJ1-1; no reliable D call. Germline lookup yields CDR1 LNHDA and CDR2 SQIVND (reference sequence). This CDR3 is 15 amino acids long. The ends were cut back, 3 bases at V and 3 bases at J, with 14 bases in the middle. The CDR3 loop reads CASSIRLHGDTEAFF. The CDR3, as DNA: TGTGCCAGTAGTATTCGCCTCCACGGGGACACTGAAGCTTTCTTT. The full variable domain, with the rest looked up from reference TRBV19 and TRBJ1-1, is DGGITQSPKYLFRKEGQNVTLSCEQNLNHDAMYWYRQDPGQGLRLIYYSQIVNDFQKGDIAEGYSVSREKKESFPLTVTSAQKNPTAFYLCASSIRLHGDTEAFFGQGTRLTVV.

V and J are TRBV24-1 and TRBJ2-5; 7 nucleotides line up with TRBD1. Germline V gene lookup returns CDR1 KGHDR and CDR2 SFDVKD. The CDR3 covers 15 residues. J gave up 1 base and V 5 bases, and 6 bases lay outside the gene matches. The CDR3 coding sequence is TGTGCCACCAGTGGGGCCACAGGGGCCCAAGAGACCCAGTACTTC. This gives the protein CATSGATGAQETQYF.